This T cell receptor beta chain comes out of a study of blood T cell repertoires in COVID-19. As for the study in general: The origin of the acute and convalescent COVID-19 samples was the United States, Italy and Spain. PBMCs, B-cell-depleted T cells, or T cells were the source of the cDNA or gDNA that made up the material.

The repertoire was sequenced with immunoSEQ multiplex PCR; TCRdb's copy has only in-frame clones and lacks some. The table records some 220,000 clones, about 78% of them present only once. Trimming cost V 6 bases and J 7 bases, with 16 bases left between them. This CDR3 has 14 amino acids. Germline lookup yields CDR1 MNHEY and CDR2 SMNVEV (reference sequence). The chain employs TRBV27 and TRBJ2-4; perhaps TRBD2 as D (5 bases). Sequenced: peripheral blood. The receptor comes from an older woman with acute or convalescent COVID-19. CDR3 sequence (DNA): TGTGCCAGCAGCGAAGTCCCAAGAGGGAACATTCAGTACTTC. It yields the protein CASSEVPRGNIQYF.